The T cell receptor beta chain described here comes from a study of human T cells and chemical hapten exposure. Across the study: The study traced per-sample TCR yield variation mainly to small differences in pooled library volumes. Regarding the study as a whole: Sensitizing to DPC left TCRs with a frequency above 1 in 1000 unaltered.

Time point specified: patch test 2, 6 weeks after DPC sensitization. Treatment defined: therapeutic diphenylcyclopropenone sensitization with weekly scalp DPC. Before extraction, the whole blood was not fractionated, and total RNA was taken from it. The library tagged each cDNA molecule with unique molecular identifiers. Each CDR3 protein is one row after TCRdb ran MiXCR on the RACE reads. The repertoire holds approximately 40,000 distinct CDR3 sequences, with over 3% as singletons. Germline V gene data show CDR1 as SNHLY and CDR2 as FYNNEI. Trimming cost V 3 bases and J 2 bases, with 8 bases left between them. There are 13 residues in the CDR3. Remarks on this clonotype: No antigen is known for it.

The specimen was whole blood, collected in connection with sensitization to the hapten diphenylcyclopropenone (DPC). This TCR was sampled from a man in his forties with alopecia areata. Some clones in this sample may be carry-over from other donors' samples. This chain connects TRBV2 to TRBJ2-7, with D possibly being TRBD1 (5 bases). The CDR3 sequence is CASSEAGTYEQYF. CDR3 coding DNA: TGTGCCAGCAGTGAGGCAGGGACCTACGAGCAGTACTTC.